These 3 T cell receptor beta chains were all obtained from the same sample, sequenced in a study of T cell responses to AZD1222 COVID-19 vaccine. Assay used: immunoSEQ multiplex PCR; TCRdb lists only in-frame clones, some missing. The sample consists of over 150,000 clones, approximately 92% of them appearing once. The sequencing here drew on peripheral blood, taken on day 0 of AZD1222 vaccination. These TCRs come from an adult in good health.

This rearrangement joins TRBV11-2 to TRBJ1-5, with TRBD1 identical over 8 bases. The V segment lost 4 bases and the J segment 12 bases; nucleotides outside the gene matches: 2. Per the germline V gene, CDR1 is SGHAT and CDR2 is FQNNGV. The CDR3 totals 11 residues. CDR3 sequence: CASSSGTGQHF. The CDR3 bases are TGTGCCAGCAGCTCAGGGACAGGCCAGCATTTT.

The CDR3, as DNA: TGTGCCAGCTTCTCGGGAAACACCATATATTTT. Translated: CASFSGNTIYF. The V gene is TRBV2, the J gene TRBJ1-3, with unresolved D. The CDR3 length is 11 residues. V was trimmed by 8 bases and J by 4 bases, leaving 6 bases between them. Germline CDR1 and CDR2: SNHLY and FYNNEI.

The rearrangement joins TRBV10-2 to TRBJ2-2; 10 bases agree with TRBD1. Unmatched junction bases numbered 3, after V lost 2 bases and J lost 3 bases. Germline CDR1 and CDR2: WSHSY and SAAADI. The CDR3 is 16 residues long. CDR3: CASSEDRGQYTGELFF. CDR3 in DNA: TGCGCCAGCAGTGAGGACAGGGGGCAGTACACCGGGGAGCTGTTTTTT.